The entry below gives a single T cell receptor (beta chain) sequence along with its context. This entry is derived from a study of blood T cell repertoires in COVID-19. Study as a whole: Whether acute or convalescent, the COVID-19 samples came from the United States, Italy and Spain. The cDNA or gDNA used as material had been derived from T cells, B-cell-depleted T cells, or PBMCs.

The J segment lost 4 bases and the V segment lost 9 bases, leaving 6 bases of the junction unmatched. The CDR3 consists of 13 residues. Germline V gives CDR1 SGHNT, CDR2 YYREEE (reference sequence). Per the study methods: Reference gene primer amplification in the assay estimated nucleated cell counts. Sequenced by immunoSEQ multiplex PCR; TCRdb stores in-frame clones only, minus some. The DNA gave D and trimming, while V, J and clone size come from that table. Of some 230,000 clones in the sample, approximately 85% were seen once. Sequences were obtained from peripheral blood. This chain uses TRBV5-4 with TRBJ1-2, with TRBD1 matching over 10 bases. The TCR was taken from a man aged 35-49 years with acute or convalescent COVID-19. The CDR3 region has the DNA TGTGCCACGGGGGGACAGGGGCCCTATGGCTACACCTTC. Protein: CATGGQGPYGYTF.